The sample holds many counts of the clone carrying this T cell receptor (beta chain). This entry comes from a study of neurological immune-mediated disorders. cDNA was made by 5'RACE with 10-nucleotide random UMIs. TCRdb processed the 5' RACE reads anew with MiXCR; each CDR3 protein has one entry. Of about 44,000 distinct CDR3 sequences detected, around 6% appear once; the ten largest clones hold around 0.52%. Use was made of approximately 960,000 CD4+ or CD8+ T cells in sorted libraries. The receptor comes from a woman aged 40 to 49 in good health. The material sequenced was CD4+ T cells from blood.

Written as DNA, the CDR3 is TGTGCCAGCAGTTCCCGGACTGTCTCCTACGAGCAGTACTTC. This translates into CASSSRTVSYEQYF. The chain employs TRBV12-3 or TRBV12-4 and TRBJ2-7; D might be TRBD2 (5 bases). V lost 4 bases and J lost 0, with 10 bases in between. This CDR3 is built from 14 residues.